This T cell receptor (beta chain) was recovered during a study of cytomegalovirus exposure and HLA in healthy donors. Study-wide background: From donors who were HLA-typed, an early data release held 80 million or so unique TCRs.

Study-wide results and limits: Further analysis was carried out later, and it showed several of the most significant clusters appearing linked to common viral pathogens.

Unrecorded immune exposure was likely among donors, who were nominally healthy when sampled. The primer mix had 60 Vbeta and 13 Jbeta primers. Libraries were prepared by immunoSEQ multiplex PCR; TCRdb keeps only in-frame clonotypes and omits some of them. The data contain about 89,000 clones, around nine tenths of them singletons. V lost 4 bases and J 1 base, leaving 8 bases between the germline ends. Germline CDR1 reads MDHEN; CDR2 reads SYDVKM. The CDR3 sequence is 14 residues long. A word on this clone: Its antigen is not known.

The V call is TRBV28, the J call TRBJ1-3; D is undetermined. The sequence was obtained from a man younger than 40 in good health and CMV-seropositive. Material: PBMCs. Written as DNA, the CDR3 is TGTGCCAGCAGTTCAGGTGGATCTGGAAACACCATATATTTT. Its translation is CASSSGGSGNTIYF.